This passage covers 27 T cell receptor beta chains from one sample sequenced in a study of blood T cell repertoires in COVID-19. The table came from immunoSEQ multiplex PCR; TCRdb's copy has only in-frame clones and leaves some out. The sample lists roughly 51,000 clones; around 93% were seen once. Sequences were obtained from peripheral blood. Receptor source: a woman in her sixties or seventies with active or convalescent COVID-19.

The rearrangement joins TRBV28 to TRBJ2-3; 7 bases align to TRBD2. V lost 1 base to trimming and J lost 9 bases; unmatched junction nucleotides: 13. This CDR3 has 16 residues. Germline V lookup: CDR1 MDHEN, CDR2 SYDVKM. The CDR3 bases are TGTGCCAGCAGTTTATCTCCTAGCGGAGCCTCCGGGACGCAGTATTTT. The encoded protein is CASSLSPSGASGTQYF.

The chain is built from TRBV30 and TRBJ2-7; D possibly corresponds to TRBD1 (5 bases). Per the germline V gene, CDR1 is GTSNPN and CDR2 is SVGIG (reference sequence). This CDR3 is 13 amino acids long. V was clipped by 0 bases and J by 1 base, with 7 bases between them. This CDR3 is CAWSVRQSYEQYF. The CDR3 DNA follows: TGTGCCTGGAGTGTCAGACAGTCCTACGAGCAGTACTTC.

The V gene is TRBV30, the J gene TRBJ2-2; D may be TRBD1 (5 bases). The V end lost 4 bases, the J end lost 7 bases, and 7 bases lay between the germline ends. Per germline, CDR1 GTSNPN and CDR2 SVGIG (reference sequence). CDR3 length: 11 amino acids. The CDR3 DNA sequence: TGTGCCTGGACAGGGTACGGGGAGCTGTTTTTT. Protein product: CAWTGYGELFF.

The chain is built from TRBV28 and TRBJ2-4; 16 positions match TRBD2. V was pared by 5 bases and J by 10 bases, with 17 bases of the junction left unmatched. The CDR3 runs 19 residues. From germline, CDR1 is MDHEN and CDR2 SYDVKM. CDR3 in DNA: TGTGCCAGCAGTGGGACTAGCGGGAGGGCCCGGTTAGTTGGGGAGATTCAGTACTTC. This encodes CASSGTSGRARLVGEIQYF. The full variable domain, in which reference TRBV28 and TRBJ2-4 provide the parts outside the CDR3, is DVKVTQSSRYLVKRTGEKVFLECVQDMDHENMFWYRQDPGLGLRLIYFSYDVKMKEKGDIPEGYSVSREKKERFSLILESASTNQTSMYLCASSGTSGRARLVGEIQYFGAGTRLSVL.

The CDR3 loop reads CASTPGGWTSTNEKLFF. The DNA for the CDR3 is TGTGCCAGTACCCCAGGGGGCTGGACTTCAACTAATGAAAAACTGTTTTTT. This chain connects TRBV19 to TRBJ1-4, with 8 bases identical to TRBD1. The CDR3 runs to 17 residues. CDR1 and CDR2 (germline): LNHDA, SQIVND (reference sequence). V trimming: 7 bases; J trimming: 0 bases; junction bases outside the gene matches: 10.

This chain joins TRBV18 and TRBJ2-1; 9 positions agree with TRBD2. The CDR3 length is 13 residues. Germline CDR1 reads KGHSH; CDR2 reads LQKENI. With 4 bases clipped from V and 10 bases from J, the junction kept 5 bases outside the gene matches. The CDR3 nucleotides read TGTGCCAGCTCACAACGGACTAGCGACGAGCAGTTCTTC. Translation: CASSQRTSDEQFF.

This clone was found once. The V call is TRBV28, the J call TRBJ2-3, with D maybe TRBD2 (6 bases). This CDR3 is built from 15 residues. Germline assignment: CDR1 MDHEN and CDR2 SYDVKM. Between the trimmed V and J ends, which lost 3 bases and 3 bases, there was a span of 13 bases. The CDR3 DNA reads TGTGCCAGCAGTTTCAACGGGGGAGTGACAGATACGCAGTATTTT. It translates to CASSFNGGVTDTQYF.

This clone was picked up a small number of times. The chain couples TRBV5-6 to TRBJ1-4; perhaps TRBD1 as D (5 bases). CDR3 size: 15 residues. Germline values: CDR1 SGHDT, CDR2 YYEEEE. Deletions cut 2 bases from V and 8 bases from J, with 16 bases between. CDR3 coding DNA: TGTGCCAGCAGCTTAAATACAGGTCTAAGAGAAAAACTGTTTTTT. It specifies CASSLNTGLREKLFF.

The V and J genes are TRBV5-5 and TRBJ2-7; D call uncertain. There are 11 residues in the CDR3. V lost 3 bases, J lost 4 bases, and 5 bases lay in between. Looked up from germline, CDR1 is SGHKS and CDR2 is YYEKEE (reference sequence). The CDR3 sequence: CASSYSYEQYF. In DNA form, the CDR3 reads TGTGCCAGCAGCTATTCGTACGAGCAGTACTTC.

The gene calls are TRBV7-3 and TRBJ2-5, with D maybe TRBD2 (5 bases). The ends were cut back, 2 bases at V and 7 bases at J, with 11 bases in the middle. The V gene's germline CDR1 is SGHTA and CDR2 FQGTGA. The length of the CDR3 is 13 residues. CDR3 region: CASSLGSEGTQYF. CDR3 coding DNA: TGTGCCAGCAGCTTAGGGTCTGAGGGGACCCAGTACTTC.

CDR3 residues: CASSQDTSEQYF. The CDR3 coding sequence is TGTGCCAGCAGCCAAGATACTTCCGAGCAGTACTTC. The chain combines TRBV3-1 (or the pseudogene TRBV3-2) with TRBJ2-7; D not certain. This CDR3 contains 12 residues. V shed 0 bases and J shed 6 bases, with 6 bases lying between them. CDR1 LGHDT and CDR2 YNNKEL come from the germline V gene (reference sequence).

The gene calls are TRBV20-1 and TRBJ1-2, with D unclear. V lost 2 bases to trimming and J lost 5 bases, with 6 bases between them. Germline-derived CDR1 and CDR2 are DFQATT and SNEGSKA (reference sequence). The CDR3 is made up of 11 amino acids. CDR3 amino acids: CSARTDYGYTF. CDR3 coding DNA: TGCAGTGCTAGAACAGATTATGGCTACACCTTC.

The chain carries TRBV4-1 and TRBJ2-5, with D unclear. Per the germline V gene, CDR1 is MGHRA and CDR2 is YSYEKL. This CDR3 is built from 15 residues. Trimming pared 4 bases from V and 5 bases from J, leaving 17 bases between. The CDR3 DNA is TGCGCCAGCAGCCCGCGTAAAACGTTCAACGAGACCCAGTACTTC. Amino acids: CASSPRKTFNETQYF.

The CDR3 spells CAISEEGHIDQPQHF. In DNA, the CDR3 is TGTGCCATCAGTGAAGAGGGACACATAGATCAGCCCCAGCATTTT. The chain links TRBV10-3 to TRBJ1-5; D possibly corresponds to TRBD1 (6 bases). Trimming pared 3 bases from V and 5 bases from J, leaving 14 bases between. The germline V gene has CDR1 ENHRY and CDR2 SYGVKD. This CDR3 has 15 amino acids.

The J gene is TRBJ1-4, the V gene TRBV3-1 (or the pseudogene TRBV3-2); D is undetermined. From germline, CDR1 is LGHDT and CDR2 YNNKEL (reference sequence). V lost 0 bases and J 3 bases, leaving 5 bases between the germline ends. The CDR3 covers 14 residues. As DNA, the CDR3 is TGTGCCAGCAGCCAAGATCTAGCTAATGAAAAACTGTTTTTT. Its protein product is CASSQDLANEKLFF.

The V and J genes are TRBV5-1 and TRBJ2-6, with unresolved D. Trimming took off 0 bases at V and 0 bases at J, with 7 bases between the two ends. CDR3 length equals 16 residues. Per the germline V gene, CDR1 is SGHRS and CDR2 is YFSETQ. The CDR3 nucleotides are TGCGCCAGCAGCTTGGGGCACAACTCTGGGGCCAACGTCCTGACTTTC. Encoded protein: CASSLGHNSGANVLTF.

This clone was recorded once. This chain links TRBV3-1 (or the pseudogene TRBV3-2) with TRBJ1-5; D may be TRBD1 (6 bases). The germline V and J ends were trimmed by 3 bases and 6 bases, with 9 bases remaining between them. The CDR3 has 13 amino acids. Germline V gene lookup returns CDR1 LGHDT and CDR2 YNNKEL (reference sequence). CDR3 in DNA: TGTGCCAGCAGCCATATAGGGGGTCAGCCCCAGCATTTT. It is translated as CASSHIGGQPQHF.

The chain links TRBV19 to TRBJ2-3; D is unclear. Germline values: CDR1 LNHDA, CDR2 SQIVND (reference sequence). The CDR3 loop spans 15 amino acids. Trimming cost V 0 bases and J 1 base, with 8 bases left between them. The CDR3 is CASSIDGRGTDTQYF. The CDR3 bases are TGTGCCAGTAGTATAGATGGCCGGGGCACAGATACGCAGTATTTT.

This sequence joins TRBV5-4 and TRBJ1-3; tentatively, D is TRBD1 (6 bases). In germline, CDR1 is SGHNT, CDR2 YYREEE (reference sequence). This CDR3 is 14 amino acids long. Trimming shortened V by 4 bases and J by 4 bases, and 12 bases separated the two germline ends. Here the CDR3 reads CASSQTGSGNTIYF. As DNA, the CDR3 is TGTGCCAGCAGCCAAACAGGGTCAGGAAACACCATATATTTT.

This clone was recorded once. This chain links TRBV6-2 or TRBV6-3 with TRBJ1-1; possible D gene TRBD1, 6 bases. The germline CDR1 and CDR2 sequences are MNHEY and SVGEGT. Trimming stripped 5 bases from V and 1 base from J, with 8 bases between. CDR3 size: 13 residues. The CDR3 here is CASSRGQNTEAFF. CDR3 sequence (DNA): TGTGCCAGCAGTCGGGGACAGAACACTGAAGCTTTCTTT.

The chain has TRBV19 and TRBJ2-3; D is possibly TRBD2 (7 bases). V was shortened by 3 bases and J by 3 bases, with 13 bases between the two germline ends. CDR1 is LNHDA and CDR2 is SQIVND in the germline V gene (reference sequence). The CDR3 loop spans 15 amino acids. In DNA form, the CDR3 reads TGTGCCAGTAGTATTGGGGGCGGGAGTACAGATACGCAGTATTTT. It translates to CASSIGGGSTDTQYF.

The chain is built from TRBV11-2 and TRBJ2-3; 10 nucleotides line up with TRBD2. CDR1 is SGHAT and CDR2 is FQNNGV in the germline V gene. The V segment lost 3 bases and the J segment 6 bases; nucleotides outside the gene matches: 0. The CDR3 has 13 amino acids. CDR3 region: CASSLGLADTQYF. CDR3 DNA: TGTGCCAGCAGCTTGGGACTAGCGGATACGCAGTATTTT.

This clone was detected a few times. The rearrangement uses TRBV10-2 and TRBJ2-7, with 12 bases fitting TRBD2. This CDR3 contains 15 residues. In germline, CDR1 is WSHSY, CDR2 SAAADI. Losses at the gene ends were 8 bases for V and 1 base for J; bases not matched to a gene: 6. CDR3 sequence (DNA): TGCGCCAGCGCCCTAGCGGGGGGGCCGTCCTACGAGCAGTACTTC. It translates to CASALAGGPSYEQYF.

The V gene is TRBV6-1, the J gene TRBJ1-5; D unclear. The CDR3 is 15 amino acids. Trimming cost V 1 base and J 6 bases, with 13 bases left between them. The germline CDR1 and CDR2 sequences are MNHNS and SASEGT. Written as DNA, the CDR3 is TGTGCCAGCAGTGAAGTGGAGATTTCGGGTCAGCCCCAGCATTTT. Amino acid sequence: CASSEVEISGQPQHF.

V usage is TRBV10-2 and J usage is TRBJ2-3; 10 bases align to TRBD2. J was trimmed by 0 bases and V by 7 bases; bases with no gene match: 4. The CDR3 runs 15 residues. Germline lookup yields CDR1 WSHSY and CDR2 SAAADI. Here the CDR3 reads CASTGLAESTDTQYF. The CDR3 DNA is TGCGCCAGCACAGGACTAGCGGAGAGCACAGATACGCAGTATTTT.

The chain recombines TRBV5-1 with TRBJ2-1; 8 bases line up with TRBD2. The V and J ends lost 4 bases and 5 bases, in that order; junction bases with no gene match: 5. The CDR3 is made up of 14 amino acids. Germline CDR1 SGHRS, CDR2 YFSETQ. CDR3: CASSTLGLDNEQFF. CDR3 sequence (DNA): TGCGCCAGCAGCACCCTGGGACTAGACAATGAGCAGTTCTTC.

CDR3 amino acids: CASSITRLGVKDYEQYF. CDR3 bases: TGTGCCAGCAGTATAACTAGGCTCGGGGTAAAAGACTACGAGCAGTACTTC. The chain has TRBV28 and TRBJ2-7; TRBD2 might be the D (5 bases). The CDR3 runs 17 residues. In germline, CDR1 is MDHEN, CDR2 SYDVKM. Trimming stripped 5 bases from V and 3 bases from J, with 23 bases between. Full variable domain (outside the CDR3, taken from reference TRBV28 and TRBJ2-7): DVKVTQSSRYLVKRTGEKVFLECVQDMDHENMFWYRQDPGLGLRLIYFSYDVKMKEKGDIPEGYSVSREKKERFSLILESASTNQTSMYLCASSITRLGVKDYEQYFGPGTRLTVT.